This T cell receptor beta chain was retrieved from a study of early T cells in non-severe SARS-CoV-2 infection. Across the study: Sequencing input comprised bulk RNA from unsorted whole blood; chain pairing was not available.

cDNA molecules, individually, were tagged with unique molecular identifiers. TCRdb reanalysed the 5' RACE reads using MiXCR and keeps one entry per CDR3 protein. The sample contains tens of thousands of distinct CDR3 sequences, about 12% of which appear only once. As for this clonotype: Its matching antigen is unknown.

Study-level results: VDJdb matching skewed toward anti-spike CD8 responses, missing private and CD4 specificities.

Sequencing was performed on whole blood. This sequence was found in an adult who was a healthcare worker with PCR-confirmed SARS-CoV-2 infection or an uninfected control (not recorded which).

The chain's CDR3 is CASSSWGTAYNEQFF. The CDR3 DNA sequence: TGTGCCAGCAGCTCATGGGGGACAGCCTACAATGAGCAGTTCTTC. This sequence joins TRBV5-6 and TRBJ2-1; TRBD1 agrees at 7 bases. This CDR3 has 15 residues. The germline CDR1 and CDR2 sequences are SGHDT and YYEEEE. V dropped 3 bases and J dropped 2; count of bases not matched to a gene: 5. Full variable domain (outside the CDR3, taken from reference TRBV5-6 and TRBJ2-1): DAGVTQSPTHLIKTRGQQVTLRCSPKSGHDTVSWYQQALGQGPQFIFQYYEEEERQRGNFPDRFSGHQFPNYSSELNVNALLLGDSALYLCASSSWGTAYNEQFFGPGTRLTVL.